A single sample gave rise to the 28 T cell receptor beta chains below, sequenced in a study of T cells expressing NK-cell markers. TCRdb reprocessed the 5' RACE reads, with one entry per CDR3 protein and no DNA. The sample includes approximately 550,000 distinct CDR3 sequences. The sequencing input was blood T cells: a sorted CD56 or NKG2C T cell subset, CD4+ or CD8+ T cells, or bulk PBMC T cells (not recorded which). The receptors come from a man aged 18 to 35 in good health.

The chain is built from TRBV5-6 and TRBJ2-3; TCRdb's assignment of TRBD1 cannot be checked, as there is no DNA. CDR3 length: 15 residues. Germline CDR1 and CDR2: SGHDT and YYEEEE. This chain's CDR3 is CASSFGSNLGHTQYF.

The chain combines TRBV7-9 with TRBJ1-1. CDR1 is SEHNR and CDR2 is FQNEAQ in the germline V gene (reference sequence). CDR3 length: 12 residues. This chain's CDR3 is CASINWEGGAFF.

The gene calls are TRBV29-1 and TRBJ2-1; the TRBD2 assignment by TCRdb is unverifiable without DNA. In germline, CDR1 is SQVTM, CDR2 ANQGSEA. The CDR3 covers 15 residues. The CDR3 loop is CSLAGGWQAHNEQFF.

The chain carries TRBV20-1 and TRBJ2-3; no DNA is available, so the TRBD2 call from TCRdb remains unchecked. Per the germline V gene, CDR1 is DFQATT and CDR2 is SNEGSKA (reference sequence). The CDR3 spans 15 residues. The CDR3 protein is CSARDSGRSTDTQYF.

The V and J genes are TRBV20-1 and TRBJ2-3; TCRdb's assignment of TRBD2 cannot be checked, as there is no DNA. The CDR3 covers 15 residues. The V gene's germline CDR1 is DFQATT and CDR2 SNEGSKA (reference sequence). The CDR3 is CSARRTSGSTDTQYF.

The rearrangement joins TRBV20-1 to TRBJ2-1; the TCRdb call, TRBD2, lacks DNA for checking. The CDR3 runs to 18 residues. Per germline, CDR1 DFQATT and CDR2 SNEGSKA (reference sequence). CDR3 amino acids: CSASPRRASGSTYNEQFF.

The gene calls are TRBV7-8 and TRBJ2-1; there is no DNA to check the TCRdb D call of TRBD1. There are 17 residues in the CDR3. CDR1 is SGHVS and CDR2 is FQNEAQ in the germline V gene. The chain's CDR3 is CASSLDGSGLNYNEQFF.

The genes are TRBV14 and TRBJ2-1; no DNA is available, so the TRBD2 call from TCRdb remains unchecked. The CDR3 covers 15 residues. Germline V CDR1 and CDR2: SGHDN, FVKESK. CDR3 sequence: CASRLAGALYNEQFF.

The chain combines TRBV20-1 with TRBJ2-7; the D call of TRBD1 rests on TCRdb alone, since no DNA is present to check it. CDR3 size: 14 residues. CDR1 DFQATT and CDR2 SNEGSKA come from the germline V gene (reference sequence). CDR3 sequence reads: CSAFPGQLAHEQYF.

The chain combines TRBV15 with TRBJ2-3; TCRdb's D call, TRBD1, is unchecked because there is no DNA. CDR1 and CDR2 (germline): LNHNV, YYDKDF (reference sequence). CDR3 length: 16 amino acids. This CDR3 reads CATSRDPGQGGNTQYF.

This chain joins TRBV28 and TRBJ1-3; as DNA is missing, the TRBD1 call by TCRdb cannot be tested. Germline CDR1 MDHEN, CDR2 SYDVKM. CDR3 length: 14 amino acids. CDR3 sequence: CASRGQGGGNTIYF.

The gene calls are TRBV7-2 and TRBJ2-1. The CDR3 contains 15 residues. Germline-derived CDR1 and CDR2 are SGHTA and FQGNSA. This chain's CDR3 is CASSLSGIVNNEQFF.

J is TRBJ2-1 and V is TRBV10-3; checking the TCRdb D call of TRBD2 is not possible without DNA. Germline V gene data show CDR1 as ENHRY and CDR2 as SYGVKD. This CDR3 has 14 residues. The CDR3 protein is CAISPGTSEGGQFF.

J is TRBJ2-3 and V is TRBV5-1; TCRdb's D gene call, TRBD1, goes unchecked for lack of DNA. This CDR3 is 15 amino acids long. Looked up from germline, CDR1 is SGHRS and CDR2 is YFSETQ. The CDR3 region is CASRDGTGAADTQYF.

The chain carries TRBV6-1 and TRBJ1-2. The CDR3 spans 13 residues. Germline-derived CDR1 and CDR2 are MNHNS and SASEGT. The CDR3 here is CASSRHTNYGYTF.

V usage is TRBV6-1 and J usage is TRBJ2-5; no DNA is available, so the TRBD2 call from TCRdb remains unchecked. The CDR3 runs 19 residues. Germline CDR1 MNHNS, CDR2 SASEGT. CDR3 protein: CASSETLASGRTYQETQYF.

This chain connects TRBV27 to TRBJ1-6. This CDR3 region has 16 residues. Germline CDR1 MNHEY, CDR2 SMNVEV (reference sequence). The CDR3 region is CASSLFRGSGNSPLHF.

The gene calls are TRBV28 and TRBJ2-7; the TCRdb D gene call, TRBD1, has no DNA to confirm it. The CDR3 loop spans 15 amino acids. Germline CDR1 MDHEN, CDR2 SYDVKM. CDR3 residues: CASSSTGTQSYEQYF.

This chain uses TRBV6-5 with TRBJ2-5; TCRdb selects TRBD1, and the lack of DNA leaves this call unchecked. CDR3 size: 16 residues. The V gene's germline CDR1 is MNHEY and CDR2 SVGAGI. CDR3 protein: CASSYRAVPGAETQYF.

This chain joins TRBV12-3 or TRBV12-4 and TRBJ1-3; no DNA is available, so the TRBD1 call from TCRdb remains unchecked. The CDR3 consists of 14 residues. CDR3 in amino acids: CASTRDGSGNTIYF.

CDR3 loop: CASSGGLNEQFF. J is TRBJ2-1 and V is TRBV25-1. From germline, CDR1 is MGHDK and CDR2 SYGVNS. The CDR3 contains 12 residues.

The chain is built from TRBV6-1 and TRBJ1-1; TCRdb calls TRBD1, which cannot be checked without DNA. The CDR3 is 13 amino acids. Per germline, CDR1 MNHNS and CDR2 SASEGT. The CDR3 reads CASRLRTAYGAFF.

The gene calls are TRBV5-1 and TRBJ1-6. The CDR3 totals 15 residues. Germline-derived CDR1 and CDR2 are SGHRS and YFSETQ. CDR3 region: CASSLGEATNSPLHF.

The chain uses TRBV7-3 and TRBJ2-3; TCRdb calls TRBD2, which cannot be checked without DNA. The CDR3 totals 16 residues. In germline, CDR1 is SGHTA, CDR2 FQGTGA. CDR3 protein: CASSLRGPPLGDTQYF.

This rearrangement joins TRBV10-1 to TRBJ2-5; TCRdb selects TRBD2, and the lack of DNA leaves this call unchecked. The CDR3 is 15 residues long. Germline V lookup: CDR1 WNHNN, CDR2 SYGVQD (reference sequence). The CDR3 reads CASSESQSSEETQYF.

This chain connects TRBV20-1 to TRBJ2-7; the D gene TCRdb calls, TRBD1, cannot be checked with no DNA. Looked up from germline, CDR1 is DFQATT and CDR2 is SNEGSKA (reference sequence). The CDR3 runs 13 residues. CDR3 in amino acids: CSAPAGATYEQYF.

The CDR3 protein is CASSSETSGSYEQYF. The chain combines TRBV7-9 with TRBJ2-7; TCRdb gives TRBD2 as the D gene, but with no DNA this cannot be confirmed. CDR3 length equals 15 residues. CDR1 and CDR2 (germline): SEHNR, FQNEAQ (reference sequence).

This chain's CDR3 is CASSSRSGSEQFF. The chain links TRBV7-2 to TRBJ2-1; TCRdb lists TRBD1, though no DNA is available to test this call. The CDR3 sequence is 13 residues long. CDR1 is SGHTA and CDR2 is FQGNSA in the germline V gene.